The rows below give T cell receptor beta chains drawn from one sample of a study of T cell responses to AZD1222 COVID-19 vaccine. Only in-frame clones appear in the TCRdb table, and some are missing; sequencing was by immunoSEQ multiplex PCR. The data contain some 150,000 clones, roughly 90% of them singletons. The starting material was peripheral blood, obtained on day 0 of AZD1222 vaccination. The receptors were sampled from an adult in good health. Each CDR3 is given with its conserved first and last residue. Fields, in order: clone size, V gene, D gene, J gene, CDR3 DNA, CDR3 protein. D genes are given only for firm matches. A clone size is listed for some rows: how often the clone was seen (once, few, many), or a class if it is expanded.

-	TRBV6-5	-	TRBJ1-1	TGTGCCAGCAAGGAGAACACTGAAGCTTTCTTT	CASKENTEAFF
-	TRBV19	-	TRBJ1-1	TGTGCCAGTAGTCAGGGCTCGAACACTGAAGCTTTCTTT	CASSQGSNTEAFF
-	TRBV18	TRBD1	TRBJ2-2	TGTGCCAGCTCACCATCCGGACAGGGGTCGAACACCGGGGAGCTGTTTTTT	CASSPSGQGSNTGELFF
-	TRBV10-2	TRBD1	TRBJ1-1	TGCGCCAGCAGTGAAGACGCAGGGGGGGACACTGAAGCTTTCTTT	CASSEDAGGDTEAFF
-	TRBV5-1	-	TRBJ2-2	TGCGCCAGCAGCTTGGACAGCGCGAACACCGGGGAGCTGTTTTTT	CASSLDSANTGELFF
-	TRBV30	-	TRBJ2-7	TGTGCCTGGAGTGTAACGCGCAGGGTGAGCTACGAGCAGTACTTC	CAWSVTRRVSYEQYF
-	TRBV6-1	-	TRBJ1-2	TGTGCCAGCAGTGAAGCGCACAGGAGACAGGTGTACGGCTACACCTTC	CASSEAHRRQVYGYTF
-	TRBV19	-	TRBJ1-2	TGTGCCAGTAGTACCCAGACAGGTTCCTACTATGGCTACACCTTC	CASSTQTGSYYGYTF
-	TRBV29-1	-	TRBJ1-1	TGCAGCGTTGGATTAGGCGCAGTCGGCACTGAAGCTTTCTTT	CSVGLGAVGTEAFF
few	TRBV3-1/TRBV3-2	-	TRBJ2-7	TGTGCCAGCAGCCAAGTAGATCGCCCTAGCCACGAGCAGTACTTC	CASSQVDRPSHEQYF
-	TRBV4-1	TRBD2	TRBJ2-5	TGCGCCAGCAGCCAAGATGGATCCCTAGCGGGAAAAGAGACCCAGTACTTC	CASSQDGSLAGKETQYF
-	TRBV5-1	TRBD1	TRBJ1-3	TGCGCCAGCAGCTTGGGAACAGGGGGCCCTGGAAACACCATATATTTT	CASSLGTGGPGNTIYF
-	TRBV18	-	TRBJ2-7	TGTGCCAGCTCACCACCGGCAGGTGACTACGAGCAGTACTTC	CASSPPAGDYEQYF
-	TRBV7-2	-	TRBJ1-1	TGTGCCAGCAGCCCCAGGACAGCCATGAACACTGAAGCTTTCTTT	CASSPRTAMNTEAFF
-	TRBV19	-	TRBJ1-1	TGTGCCAGTAGTATAGAGAGCGGGGAAGCTTTCTTT	CASSIESGEAFF
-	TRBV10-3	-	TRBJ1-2	TGTGCCATCAGAGCAGACAGAACCAGGGCGGGCTACACCTTC	CAIRADRTRAGYTF
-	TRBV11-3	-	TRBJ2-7	TGTGCCAGCAGCTTAAGGCAGGGGAGCTCCTACGAGCAGTACTTC	CASSLRQGSSYEQYF
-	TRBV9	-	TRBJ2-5	TGTGCCAGCAGCGTGAGCGTCCAGGTCCAAGAGACCCAGTACTTC	CASSVSVQVQETQYF
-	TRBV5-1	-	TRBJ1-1	TGCGCCAGCAGCGGGAACGCGGATGAAGCTTTCTTT	CASSGNADEAFF
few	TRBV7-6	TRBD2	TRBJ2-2	TGTGCCAGCAGAACCGGGAGGGCCTCCGGGGAGCTGTTTTTT	CASRTGRASGELFF
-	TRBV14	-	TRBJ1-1	TGTGCCAGCAGCCAACCCGAGAGAGGGAAGGGAACTGAAGCTTTCTTT	CASSQPERGKGTEAFF
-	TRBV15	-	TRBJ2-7	TGTGCCACCAGCAGATTTCCCCAGACAGTCGCCTACGAGCAGTACTTC	CATSRFPQTVAYEQYF
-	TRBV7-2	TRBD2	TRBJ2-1	TGTGCCAGCAGCTTAGCAGCGGGGGGGCGAAATGAGCAGTTCTTC	CASSLAAGGRNEQFF
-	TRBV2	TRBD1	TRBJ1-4	TGTGCCAGCAGTGGGATTAGACAGGGGGAGTCTAATGAAAAACTGTTTTTT	CASSGIRQGESNEKLFF
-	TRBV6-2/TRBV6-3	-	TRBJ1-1	TGTGCCAGCAGTTACAAGCAGGGCGAAGCTTTCTTT	CASSYKQGEAFF
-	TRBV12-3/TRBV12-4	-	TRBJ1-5	TGTGCCAGCAGTCACACGGACAATCAGCCCCAGCATTTT	CASSHTDNQPQHF
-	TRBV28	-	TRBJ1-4	TGTGCCAGCACCCTCGAGGGGGGAGTTGGAAAACTGTTTTTT	CASTLEGGVGKLFF
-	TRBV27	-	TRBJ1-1	TGTGCCAGCAGTTCCTCAGGGGAGATTGAAGCTTTCTTT	CASSSSGEIEAFF
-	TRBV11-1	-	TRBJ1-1	TGTGCCAGCAGCTGGGAAACAGGGAGGGACACTGAAGCTTTCTTT	CASSWETGRDTEAFF
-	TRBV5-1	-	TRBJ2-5	TGCGCCACCCGCCTGCCCCGATCGGAGACCCAGTACTTC	CATRLPRSETQYF
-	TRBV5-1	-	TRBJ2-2	TGCGCCAGCAGCCCTACAGAGATCACCGGGGAGCTGTTTTTT	CASSPTEITGELFF
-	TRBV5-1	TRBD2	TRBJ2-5	TGCGCCAGCAGCCAATTAGCGGGAGCCCAAGAGACCCAGTACTTC	CASSQLAGAQETQYF
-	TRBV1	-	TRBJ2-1	TGCACCAGCAGCCAGTACCGGGACTACCCCTCCGGGGAGCAGTTCTTC	CTSSQYRDYPSGEQFF
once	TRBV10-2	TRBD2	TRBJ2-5	TGCGCCAGCAGCTTAGCGGGACGGGAGACCCAGTACTTC	CASSLAGRETQYF
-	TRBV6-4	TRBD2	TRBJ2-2	TGTGCCAGCAGTGAGCGGGGGGACACCGGGGAGCTGTTTTTT	CASSERGDTGELFF
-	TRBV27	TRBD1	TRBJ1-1	TGTGCCAGCATATCTGGTACAGGGGGCACTGAAGCTTTCTTT	CASISGTGGTEAFF
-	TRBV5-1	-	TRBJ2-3	TGCGCCAGCAGCACAGGACAGACTAGCACAGATACGCAGTATTTT	CASSTGQTSTDTQYF
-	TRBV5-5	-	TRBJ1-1	TGTGCCAGCAGCTTTTTTATTTTTGAAGCTTTCTTT	CASSFFIFEAFF
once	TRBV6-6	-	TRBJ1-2	TGTGCCAGCAGTTCTCGGGGCTACACCTTC	CASSSRGYTF
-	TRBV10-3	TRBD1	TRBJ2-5	TGTGCCATCAAGGGGGCAGGGACGGAGACCCAGTACTTC	CAIKGAGTETQYF
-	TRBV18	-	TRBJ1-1	TGTGCCAGCGCTCGGACGTGGGGCACTGAAGCTTTCTTT	CASARTWGTEAFF
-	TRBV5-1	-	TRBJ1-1	TGCGCCAGCAGCTTGGGGATAAAGAACACTGAAGCTTTCTTT	CASSLGIKNTEAFF
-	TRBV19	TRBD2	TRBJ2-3	TGTGCCAGTACCCTTAGCGGGACCGCCACAGATACGCAGTATTTT	CASTLSGTATDTQYF
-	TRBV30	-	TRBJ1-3	TGTGCCCGCATCTCTGGAAACACCATATATTTT	CARISGNTIYF
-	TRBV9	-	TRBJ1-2	TGTGCCAGCAGCGTAGAGATCGGCCTAGGCTATGGCTACACCTTC	CASSVEIGLGYGYTF
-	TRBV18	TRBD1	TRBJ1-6	TGTGCCAGCTCACCCGACAGGGGGAATAATTCACCCCTCCACTTT	CASSPDRGNNSPLHF
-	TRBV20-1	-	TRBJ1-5	TGCAGTGCAAGTGGACAGTCCAATCAGCCCCAGCATTTT	CSASGQSNQPQHF
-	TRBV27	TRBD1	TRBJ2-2	TGTGCCAGCAGTTTATCGGACAGGGGTGGTCCCGGGGAGCTGTTTTTT	CASSLSDRGGPGELFF
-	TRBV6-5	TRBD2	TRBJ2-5	TGTGCCAGCAGTTCCCCCGGGGGAGGGCAAGAGACCCAGTACTTC	CASSSPGGGQETQYF
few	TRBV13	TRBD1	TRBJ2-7	TGTGCCAGCAGCGAAGGACAGGGCTACGAGCAGTACTTC	CASSEGQGYEQYF
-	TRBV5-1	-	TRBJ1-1	TGCGCCAGCAGCTTGGCCGGGACGCTGAACACTGAAGCTTTCTTT	CASSLAGTLNTEAFF
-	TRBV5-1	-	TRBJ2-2	TGCGCCAGCAGCTTAGACCGACATCCCGCCGGGGAGCTGTTTTTT	CASSLDRHPAGELFF
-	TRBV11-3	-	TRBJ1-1	TGTGCCAGCAGCCCCCCGTTGGGCGGGAACACTGAAGCTTTCTTT	CASSPPLGGNTEAFF
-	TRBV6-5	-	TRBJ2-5	TGTGCCAGCAGTTACTCAGGGACGGGCCAAGAGACCCAGTACTTC	CASSYSGTGQETQYF
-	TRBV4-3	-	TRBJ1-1	TGCGCCAGCAGCCAAGGTAGCACTGAAGCTTTCTTT	CASSQGSTEAFF